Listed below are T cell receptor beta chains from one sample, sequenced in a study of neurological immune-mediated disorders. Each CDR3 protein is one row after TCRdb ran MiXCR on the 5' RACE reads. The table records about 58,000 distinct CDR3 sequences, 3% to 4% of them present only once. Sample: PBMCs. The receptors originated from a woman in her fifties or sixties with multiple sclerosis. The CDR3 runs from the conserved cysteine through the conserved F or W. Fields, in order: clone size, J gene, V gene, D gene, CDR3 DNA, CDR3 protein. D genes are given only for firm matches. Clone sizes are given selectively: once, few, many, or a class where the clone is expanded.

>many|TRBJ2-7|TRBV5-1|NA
TGCGCCAGCAGCATTACAGGGAACTACGAGCAGTACTTC
CASSITGNYEQYF
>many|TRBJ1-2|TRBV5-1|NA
TGCGCCAGCAGCGGGGCGGCCCTCGGCTATGGCTACACCTTC
CASSGAALGYGYTF
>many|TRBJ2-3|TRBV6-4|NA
TGTGCCAGCAGTGAAGGGGGCGGTAGCGGGGCCACAGATACGCAGTATTTT
CASSEGGGSGATDTQYF
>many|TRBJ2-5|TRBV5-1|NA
TGCGCCAGCAGGAATCTGAACGAGCGCGGAGAGACCCAGTACTTC
CASRNLNERGETQYF
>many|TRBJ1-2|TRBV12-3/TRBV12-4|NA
TGTGCCAGCAGTTTCAATGGTCCCTACACCTTC
CASSFNGPYTF
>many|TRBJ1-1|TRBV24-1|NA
TGTGCCACCAGTGATGGGACGGGCCTTGAAGCTTTCTTT
CATSDGTGLEAFF
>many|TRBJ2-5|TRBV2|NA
TGTGCCAGCAGTGCCTCGAGTCCCGGAGAGACCCAGTACTTC
CASSASSPGETQYF
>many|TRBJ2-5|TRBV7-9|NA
TGTGCCAGCAGCTTGCCTCTCCGAGACAAAGAGACCCAGTACTTC
CASSLPLRDKETQYF
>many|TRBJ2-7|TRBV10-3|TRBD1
TGTGCCATCATGAGGGACAGGGGTGGTTTATCTTACGAGCAGTACTTC
CAIMRDRGGLSYEQYF
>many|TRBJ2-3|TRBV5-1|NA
TGCGCCAGCAGCTTGAACACGCACACAGATACGCAGTATTTT
CASSLNTHTDTQYF
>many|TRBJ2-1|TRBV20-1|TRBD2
TGCAGTGCTCCGGGACTAGCGGGAGAGGTGATCCTTACAATGAGGCAGTTCTTC
CSAPGLAGEVILTMRQFF
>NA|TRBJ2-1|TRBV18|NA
TGTGCCAGCTCACCTTCTGTCAATGAGCAGTTCTTC
CASSPSVNEQFF
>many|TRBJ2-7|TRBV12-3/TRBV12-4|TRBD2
TGTGCCAGCAGTTTAGCTGGACTAGGCTTCGAGCAGTACTTC
CASSLAGLGFEQYF
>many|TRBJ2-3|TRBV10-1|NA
TGCGCCAGCAGCCGGGACTGGAACACAGATACGCAGTATTTT
CASSRDWNTDTQYF
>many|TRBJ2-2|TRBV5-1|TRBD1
TGCGCCAGCAGCTTGACCGGGACAGAAGCCGGGGAGCTGTTTTTT
CASSLTGTEAGELFF
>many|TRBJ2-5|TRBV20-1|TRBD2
TGCAGTGCTCCCAGACTAGCGCAAGAGACCCAGTACTTC
CSAPRLAQETQYF
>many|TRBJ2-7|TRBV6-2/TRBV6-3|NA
TGTGCCAGCAGTTACTCGACTTCCCGCTACGAGCAGTACTTC
CASSYSTSRYEQYF
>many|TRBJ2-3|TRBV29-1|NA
TGCAGCGTTGAAAACTCAGACCTGGAAGATACGCAGTATTTT
CSVENSDLEDTQYF
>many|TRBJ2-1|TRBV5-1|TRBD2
TGCGCCAGCAGCGCGGGGGGGGCCTACAATGAGCAGTTCTTC
CASSAGGAYNEQFF
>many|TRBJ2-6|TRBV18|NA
TGTGCCAGCTCACCCGTCTCTGGGGCCAACGTCCTGACTTTC
CASSPVSGANVLTF
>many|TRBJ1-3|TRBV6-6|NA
TGTGCCAGCAGTTATTCCCTAAGGGGCACCATATATTTT
CASSYSLRGTIYF
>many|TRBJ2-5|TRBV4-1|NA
TGCGCCAGCAGCCAAGATGGGTTCGGGGGGCCGGGAGAGACCCAGTACTTC
CASSQDGFGGPGETQYF
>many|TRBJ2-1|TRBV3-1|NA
TGTGCCAGCAGCCAATCGAGGGAGCTCACCTACAATGAGCAGTTCTTC
CASSQSRELTYNEQFF
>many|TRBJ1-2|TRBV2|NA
TGTGCCAGCAGTGGGACAGCTAACTATGGCTACACCTTC
CASSGTANYGYTF
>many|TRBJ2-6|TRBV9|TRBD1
TGTGCCAGCAGCGTAGGGGGACAGGGATCCTCTGGGGCCAACGTCCTGACTTTC
CASSVGGQGSSGANVLTF
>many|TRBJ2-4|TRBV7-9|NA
TGTGCCAGCAGCTTGGGGGCAGCCAAAAACATTCAGTACTTC
CASSLGAAKNIQYF
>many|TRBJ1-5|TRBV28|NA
TGTGCCAGCAGGGTACCAGGGTCGGGGGGTCAGCCCCAGCATTTT
CASRVPGSGGQPQHF
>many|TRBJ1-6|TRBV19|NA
TGTGCCAGTAGTATCGGAGGGCATGGGGGTTCACCCCTCCACTTT
CASSIGGHGGSPLHF
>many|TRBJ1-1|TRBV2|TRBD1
TGTGCCAGCAGTGTCCGTACAGGGGGCCCCGCTGAAGCTTTCTTT
CASSVRTGGPAEAFF
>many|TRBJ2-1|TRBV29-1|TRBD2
TGCAGCGTTGAGCGGGAGGGGTCCTACAATGAGCAGTTCTTC
CSVEREGSYNEQFF
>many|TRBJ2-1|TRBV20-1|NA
TGCAGTGCCCCGGCGGGGACCCACTCCTACAATGAGCAGTTCTTC
CSAPAGTHSYNEQFF
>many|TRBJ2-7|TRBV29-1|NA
TGCAGCGTCAGTCAGGGGACGACCTCCTACGAGCAGTACTTC
CSVSQGTTSYEQYF
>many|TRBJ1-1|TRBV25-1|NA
TGTGCCAGCAGTGCAGGGGTTGGCACTGAAGCTTTCTTT
CASSAGVGTEAFF
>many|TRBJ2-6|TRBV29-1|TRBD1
TGCAGCGTTGGGACAGGGTTCCCCTCTGGGGCCAACGTCCTGACTTTC
CSVGTGFPSGANVLTF
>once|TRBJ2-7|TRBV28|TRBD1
TGTGCCAGCAGGAGCCCCGGGACAGGGGAAACATACGAGCAGTACTTC
CASRSPGTGETYEQYF
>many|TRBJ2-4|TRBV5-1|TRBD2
TGCGCCAGCAGCTTGGATAGCGGGAGGTATGGGAACATTCAGTACTTC
CASSLDSGRYGNIQYF
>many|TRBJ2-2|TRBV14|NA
TGTGCCAGCAGCAAGCCCCTTGGTCTGCCGAACACCGGGGAGCTGTTTTTT
CASSKPLGLPNTGELFF
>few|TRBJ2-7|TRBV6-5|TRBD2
TGTGCCAGCAGTTACCCTAGCGGGACCGCGTACGAGCAGTACTTC
CASSYPSGTAYEQYF
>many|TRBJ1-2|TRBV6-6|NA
TGTGCCAGCCGGGACGCCGTGATCGTCCAATATGGCTACACCTTC
CASRDAVIVQYGYTF
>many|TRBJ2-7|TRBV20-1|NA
TGCAGTGCTACACCCCGTGAGGCTACGACCTACGAGCAGTACTTC
CSATPREATTYEQYF
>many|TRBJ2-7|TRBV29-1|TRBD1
TGCAGCGTGAACATAAACAGGGGCCGATACGAGCAGTACTTC
CSVNINRGRYEQYF
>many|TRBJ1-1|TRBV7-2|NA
TGTGCCAGCAGCTCCGACGGGCCGGGGGTCTCTTACACTGAAGCTTTCTTT
CASSSDGPGVSYTEAFF
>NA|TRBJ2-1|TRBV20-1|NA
TGCAGTGCTCCTACCGGGACGGTACGAAATGAGCAGTTCTTC
CSAPTGTVRNEQFF
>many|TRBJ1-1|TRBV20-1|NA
TGCAGTGGATATGGGAGGATGAACACTGAAGCTTTCTTT
CSGYGRMNTEAFF
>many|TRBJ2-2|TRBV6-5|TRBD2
TGTGCCAGCAGCTCCGATACTAGCGGTGTGAACACCGGGGAGCTGTTTTTT
CASSSDTSGVNTGELFF
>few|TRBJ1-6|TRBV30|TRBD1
TGTGCCTGGAGTCCAGGGACAGGGGGTTTTTATAATTCACCCCTCCACTTT
CAWSPGTGGFYNSPLHF
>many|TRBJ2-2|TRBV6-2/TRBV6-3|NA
TGTGCCAGCAGATCTTGGGGCCGGGAGCTGTTTTTT
CASRSWGRELFF
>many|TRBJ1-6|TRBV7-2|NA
TGTGCCAGCAGCTTAATTTTTGGGGCACCCCTCCACTTT
CASSLIFGAPLHF
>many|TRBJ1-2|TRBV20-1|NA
TGCAGCACACCCGACCCCTGGGACCCTTATGGCTACACCTTC
CSTPDPWDPYGYTF
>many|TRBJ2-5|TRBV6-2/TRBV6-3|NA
TGTGCCAGCAGTTACTCGGCTAGCTGGGAGACCCAGTACTTC
CASSYSASWETQYF
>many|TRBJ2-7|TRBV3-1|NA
TGTGCCAGCAGTCAAGTCAGCTACGAGCAGTACTTC
CASSQVSYEQYF
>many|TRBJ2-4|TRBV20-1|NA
TGCAGTGCTAGTCGGGATCTAGCCAAAAACATTCAGTACTTC
CSASRDLAKNIQYF
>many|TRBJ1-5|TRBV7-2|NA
TGTGCCAGCAGCTTCGGAGGGGTCAATCAGCCCCAGCATTTT
CASSFGGVNQPQHF
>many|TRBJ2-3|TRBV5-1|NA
TGCGCCAGTAGCAGGGCCAGGCGACTCACAGATACGCAGTATTTT
CASSRARRLTDTQYF
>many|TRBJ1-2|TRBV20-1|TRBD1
TGCAGTGCTAGAGATTCGCGACAGGGGACGGCCTATGGCTACACCTTC
CSARDSRQGTAYGYTF
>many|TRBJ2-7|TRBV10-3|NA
TGTGCCATCAGTGAGTCGAACGTAGGAGGTGGCTCCTACGAGCAGTACTTC
CAISESNVGGGSYEQYF
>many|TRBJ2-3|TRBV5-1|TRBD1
TGCGCCAGCAGCTTGACCCCCGACAGGGGCGATACGCAGTATTTT
CASSLTPDRGDTQYF
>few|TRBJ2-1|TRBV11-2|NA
TGTGCCAGCAGCTCGTCGGACACAAGCTTCTACAATGAGCAGTTCTTC
CASSSSDTSFYNEQFF
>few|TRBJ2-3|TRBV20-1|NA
TGCAGTGCCGGGTTTGGTGGGGGCTCCCGGGGACAGTATTTT
CSAGFGGGSRGQYF